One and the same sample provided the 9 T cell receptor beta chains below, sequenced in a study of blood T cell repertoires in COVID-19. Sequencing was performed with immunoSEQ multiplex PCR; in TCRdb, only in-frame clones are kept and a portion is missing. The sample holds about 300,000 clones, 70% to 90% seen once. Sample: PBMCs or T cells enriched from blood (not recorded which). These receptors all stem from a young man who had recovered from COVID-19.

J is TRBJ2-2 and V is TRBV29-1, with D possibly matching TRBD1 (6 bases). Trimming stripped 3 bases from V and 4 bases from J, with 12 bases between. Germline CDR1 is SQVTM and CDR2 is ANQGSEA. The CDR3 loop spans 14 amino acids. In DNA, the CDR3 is TGCAGCGTTGAGTCAGGGGATTTCACCGGGGAGCTGTTTTTT. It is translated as CSVESGDFTGELFF.

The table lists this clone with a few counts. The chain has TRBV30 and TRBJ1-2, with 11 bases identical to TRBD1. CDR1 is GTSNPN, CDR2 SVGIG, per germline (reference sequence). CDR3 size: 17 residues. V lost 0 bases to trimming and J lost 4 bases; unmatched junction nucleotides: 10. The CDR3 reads CAWSVPPGQGALYGYTF. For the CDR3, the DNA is TGTGCCTGGAGTGTACCCCCAGGACAGGGGGCCCTCTATGGCTACACCTTC.

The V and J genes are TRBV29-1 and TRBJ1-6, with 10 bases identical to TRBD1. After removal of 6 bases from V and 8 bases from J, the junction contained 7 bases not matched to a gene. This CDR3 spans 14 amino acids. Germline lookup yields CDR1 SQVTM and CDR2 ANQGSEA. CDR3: CSVVGTGEYSPLHF. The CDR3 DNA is TGCAGCGTGGTCGGGACAGGGGAGTATTCACCCCTCCACTTT.

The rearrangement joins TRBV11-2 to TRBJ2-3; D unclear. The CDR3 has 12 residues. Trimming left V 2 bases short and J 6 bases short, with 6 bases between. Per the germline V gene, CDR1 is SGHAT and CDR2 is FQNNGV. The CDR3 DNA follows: TGTGCCAGCAGCTTATCTCTCGATACGCAGTATTTT. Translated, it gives CASSLSLDTQYF. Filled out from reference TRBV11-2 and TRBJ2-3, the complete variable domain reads EAGVAQSPRYKIIEKRQSVAFWCNPISGHATLYWYQQILGQGPKLLIQFQNNGVVDDSQLPKDRFSAERLKGVDSTLKIQPAKLEDSAVYLCASSLSLDTQYFGPGTRLTVL.

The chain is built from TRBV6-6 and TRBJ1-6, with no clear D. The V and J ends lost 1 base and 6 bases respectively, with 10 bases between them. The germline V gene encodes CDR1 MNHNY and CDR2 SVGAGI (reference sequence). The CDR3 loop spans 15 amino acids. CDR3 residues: CASSYFGESNSPLHF. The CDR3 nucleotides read TGTGCCAGCAGTTACTTCGGGGAGAGTAATTCACCCCTCCACTTT.

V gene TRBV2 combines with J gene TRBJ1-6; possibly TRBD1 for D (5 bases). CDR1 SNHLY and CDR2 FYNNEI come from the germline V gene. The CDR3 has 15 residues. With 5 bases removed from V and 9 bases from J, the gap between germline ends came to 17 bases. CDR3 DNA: TGTGCCAGCAGTCAGGGCTTGGGAAAGGGTTCACCCCTCCACTTT. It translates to CASSQGLGKGSPLHF.

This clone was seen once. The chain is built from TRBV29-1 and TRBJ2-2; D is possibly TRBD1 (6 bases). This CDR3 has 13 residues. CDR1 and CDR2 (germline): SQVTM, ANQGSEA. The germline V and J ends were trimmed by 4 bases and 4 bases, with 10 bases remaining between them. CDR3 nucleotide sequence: TGCAGCGTTGGAAGCAGGGGCACCGGGGAGCTGTTTTTT. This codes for CSVGSRGTGELFF.

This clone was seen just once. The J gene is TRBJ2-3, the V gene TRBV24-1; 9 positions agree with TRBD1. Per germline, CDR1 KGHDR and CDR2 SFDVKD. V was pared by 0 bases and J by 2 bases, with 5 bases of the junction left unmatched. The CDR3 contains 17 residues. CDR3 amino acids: CATSDLLTGGNTDTQYF. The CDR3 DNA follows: TGTGCCACCAGTGATTTGCTGACAGGGGGAAACACAGATACGCAGTATTTT.

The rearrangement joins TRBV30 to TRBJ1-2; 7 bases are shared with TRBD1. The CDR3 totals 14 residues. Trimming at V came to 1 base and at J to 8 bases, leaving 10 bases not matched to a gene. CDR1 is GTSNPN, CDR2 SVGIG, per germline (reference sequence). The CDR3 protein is CAWSADRNVGGYTF. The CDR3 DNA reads TGTGCCTGGAGTGCGGACAGGAATGTAGGAGGCTACACCTTC.